The 22 T cell receptor beta chains below all came from one sample that was sequenced in a study of early T cells in non-severe SARS-CoV-2 infection. MiXCR was run by TCRdb on the 5' RACE reads, yielding one entry per CDR3 protein. The repertoire holds roughly 45,000 distinct CDR3 sequences, with about 4.2% as singletons. Sequenced material: whole blood. The receptors stem from an adult who was a healthcare worker with PCR-confirmed SARS-CoV-2 infection or an uninfected control (not recorded which).

This clonotype showed up many times. The chain carries TRBV9 and TRBJ1-5; TRBD1 matches 7 bases. The CDR3 is 13 amino acids. The V segment lost 4 bases and the J segment 4 bases; nucleotides outside the gene matches: 2. CDR1 is SGDLS and CDR2 is YYNGEE in the germline V gene. The CDR3 DNA reads as TGTGCCAGCAGCTTGGGACAGAATCAGCCCCAGCATTTT. This sequence encodes CASSLGQNQPQHF.

This clonotype has ten or more counts. The rearrangement links TRBV23-1 to TRBJ2-1; TRBD2 is a possible D gene (6 bases). TRBV23-1 is labeled an ORF, and its function is uncertain. This CDR3 contains 14 residues. The ends were cut back, 11 bases at V and 8 bases at J, with 22 bases in the middle. CDR3 sequence: CAATRTRPGHEQFF. Written as DNA, the CDR3 is TGCGCCGCGACTAGAACCCGGCCGGGACATGAGCAGTTCTTC.

The rearrangement joins TRBV2 to TRBJ2-1; 10 positions agree with TRBD1. CDR1 is SNHLY and CDR2 is FYNNEI in the germline V gene. Trimming cost V 10 bases and J 3 bases; bases outside gene matches: 15. The CDR3 sequence is 17 residues long. The CDR3 loop is CATDRGQIGRVYNEQFF. The CDR3 bases are TGTGCCACTGACAGGGGGCAGATAGGGCGGGTCTACAATGAGCAGTTCTTC.

At least ten counts were recorded for this clonotype. V gene TRBV5-6 combines with J gene TRBJ1-1; no firm D call. There are 14 residues in the CDR3. V was trimmed by 0 bases and J by 0 bases, leaving 6 bases between them. CDR1 is SGHDT, CDR2 YYEEEE, per germline. The CDR3 DNA sequence: TGTGCCAGCAGCTTGGGTATCTTGAACACTGAAGCTTTCTTT. It yields the protein CASSLGILNTEAFF.

The table lists this clonotype with many counts. The DNA of the CDR3 is TGTGCCAGCAGCTTAACGGGGGTAGAGGATGAGCAGTTCTTC. It translates to CASSLTGVEDEQFF. The rearrangement joins TRBV7-9 to TRBJ2-1; D may be TRBD2 (6 bases). The CDR3 is made up of 14 amino acids. The germline gives CDR1 SEHNR, CDR2 FQNEAQ (reference sequence). Trimming removed 2 bases at V and 8 bases at J, with 13 bases between.

The table lists this clonotype with many counts. This rearrangement joins TRBV29-1 to TRBJ2-2; 7 nucleotides align to TRBD1. Germline V gene data show CDR1 as SQVTM and CDR2 as ANQGSEA. V lost 5 bases, J lost 2 bases, and 8 bases stayed unmatched. CDR3 length: 15 amino acids. The CDR3 DNA is TGCAGCGTTTCCGGGACAGAAAGAAACACCGGGGAGCTGTTTTTT. This sequence encodes CSVSGTERNTGELFF.

In this sample, this clonotype turned up many times. This chain connects TRBV7-2 to TRBJ1-6, with D possibly being TRBD1 (5 bases). The CDR3 is made up of 15 amino acids. V lost 4 bases and J lost 10, with 17 bases in between. Germline values: CDR1 SGHTA, CDR2 FQGNSA. DNA for the CDR3: TGTGCCAGCAGCTCCTACGGGACTTCAGTCTCACCCCTCCACTTT. Translating gives CASSSYGTSVSPLHF.

This clonotype was detected many times. The chain recombines TRBV7-2 with TRBJ2-3; D not certain. The length of the CDR3 is 13 residues. V lost 1 base and J lost 9, with 11 bases in between. Germline CDR1 SGHTA, CDR2 FQGNSA. The CDR3 here is CASSLVYGETQYF. The CDR3 nucleotides are TGTGCCAGCAGCTTAGTTTACGGTGAGACGCAGTATTTT.

This clonotype was seen more than once but under ten times. This rearrangement joins TRBV5-8 to TRBJ2-3; 7 bases fit TRBD2. The trim removed 4 bases at V and 4 bases at J, leaving 3 bases unmatched. This CDR3 comprises 13 residues. Germline V CDR1 and CDR2: SGHTS, YDEGEE. The CDR3 loop reads CASSRGGPDTQYF. The CDR3 nucleotides are TGTGCCAGCAGCCGCGGGGGACCAGATACGCAGTATTTT.

The chain links TRBV30 to TRBJ2-1; D remains unclear. Germline V gene data show CDR1 as GTSNPN and CDR2 as SVGIG (reference sequence). The CDR3 has 16 residues. V was trimmed by 0 bases and J by 4 bases, leaving 16 bases between them. Here the CDR3 DNA reads TGTGCCTGGAGTGTAGGGCATTCACACTATTACAATGAGCAGTTCTTC. The encoded protein is CAWSVGHSHYYNEQFF.

This clonotype showed up many times. This chain links TRBV10-3 with TRBJ2-2; tentative D call: TRBD1 (6 bases). Germline CDR1 and CDR2: ENHRY and SYGVKD. Trimming removed 0 bases at V and 0 bases at J, with 11 bases between. This CDR3 is 17 amino acids long. CDR3 coding DNA: TGTGCCATCAGTGAGTCAGGACAGCCTTCGAACACCGGGGAGCTGTTTTTT. This sequence encodes CAISESGQPSNTGELFF.

At least ten counts were recorded for this clonotype. V is TRBV5-6 and J is TRBJ2-7; D gene ambiguous. Trimming took off 3 bases at V and 2 bases at J, with 24 bases between the two ends. The CDR3 length is 18 residues. CDR1 SGHDT and CDR2 YYEEEE come from the germline V gene. This chain's CDR3 is CASSSLFTPSQKAYEQYF. CDR3 nucleotides: TGTGCCAGCAGCTCGCTTTTTACTCCCAGTCAAAAAGCCTACGAGCAGTACTTC.

This clonotype appeared a few times. The chain links TRBV20-1 to TRBJ2-5; maybe TRBD2 (6 bases). There are 15 residues in the CDR3. V was trimmed by 1 base and J by 5 bases, leaving 17 bases between them. Germline CDR1 reads DFQATT; CDR2 reads SNEGSKA (reference sequence). The CDR3 here is CSARAPRETVETQYF. The CDR3 region has the DNA TGCAGTGCTAGAGCTCCCCGGGAGACGGTGGAGACCCAGTACTTC.

There are many counts of this clonotype. This chain uses TRBV2 with TRBJ2-5; D perhaps matches TRBD1 (7 bases). Germline loops: CDR1 SNHLY, CDR2 FYNNEI. Deletions cut 11 bases from V and 4 bases from J, with 17 bases between. The CDR3 totals 13 residues. The CDR3: CASSGGLGETQYF. In DNA form, the CDR3 reads TGTGCCTCCTCAGGGGGGTTAGGAGAGACCCAGTACTTC. The full variable domain, its missing parts supplied by reference TRBV2 and TRBJ2-5, is EPEVTQTPSHQVTQMGQEVILRCVPISNHLYFYWYRQILGQKVEFLVSFYNNEISEKSEIFDDQFSVERPDGSNFTLKIRSTKLEDSAMYFCASSGGLGETQYFGPGTRLLVL.

This clonotype was observed many times. This rearrangement joins TRBV6-2 or TRBV6-3 to TRBJ1-1, with D uncertain. This CDR3 region has 13 residues. The V end was cut by 4 bases, the J end by 3 bases, with 9 bases between. Germline CDR1 reads MNHEY; CDR2 reads SVGEGT. Here the CDR3 reads CASSFGRYTEAFF. CDR3 bases: TGTGCCAGCAGTTTCGGACGGTACACTGAAGCTTTCTTT.

This clonotype was counted many times. The rearrangement joins TRBV20-1 to TRBJ2-1, with 8 positions matching TRBD2. This CDR3 is built from 15 residues. V was clipped by 1 base and J by 6 bases; unmatched bases: 8. CDR1 and CDR2 from the germline V gene are DFQATT and SNEGSKA (reference sequence). CDR3 loop: CSARVRGGTGNEQFF. The CDR3 DNA reads TGCAGTGCTAGAGTACGGGGGGGGACGGGCAATGAGCAGTTCTTC.

This clonotype was recorded many times. The chain joins TRBV12-3 or TRBV12-4 to TRBJ1-2; no clear D gene. The ends were cut back, 6 bases at V and 3 bases at J, with 11 bases in the middle. The CDR3 sequence is 13 residues long. The CDR3 DNA sequence: TGTGCCAGCAGCCTCGGCAGAGACTATGGCTACACCTTC. It codes for CASSLGRDYGYTF.

The table lists this clonotype with many counts. This chain uses TRBV28 with TRBJ2-6; D gene unclear. The CDR3 runs to 15 residues. The germline V gene has CDR1 MDHEN and CDR2 SYDVKM. The ends were cut back, 10 bases at V and 2 bases at J, with 15 bases in the middle. CDR3 coding DNA: TGTGCCATCACTGTACCAGGTGCTGGGGCCAACGTCCTGACTTTC. Protein product: CAITVPGAGANVLTF.

This clonotype was counted between two and nine times. This chain links TRBV3-1 with TRBJ2-3; D is possibly TRBD1 or TRBD2 (6 bases each). Trimming shortened V by 1 base and J by 2 bases, and 13 bases separated the two germline ends. The CDR3 runs to 16 residues. Germline lookup yields CDR1 LGHDT and CDR2 YNNKEL (reference sequence). The CDR3: CASSQVPGGLTDTQYF. CDR3 DNA: TGTGCCAGCAGCCAAGTTCCCGGGGGCCTCACAGATACGCAGTATTTT.

There are a few counts of this clonotype. The chain has TRBV20-1 and TRBJ1-2, with TRBD1 matching over 8 bases. This CDR3 contains 12 residues. From germline, CDR1 is DFQATT and CDR2 SNEGSKA (reference sequence). The V and J ends lost 6 bases and 3 bases, in that order; junction bases with no gene match: 3. CDR3 in amino acids: CSATDRDYGYTF. The CDR3 DNA reads as TGCAGTGCAACGGACAGGGACTATGGCTACACCTTC.

Ten or more counts support this clonotype. The chain couples TRBV4-1 to TRBJ2-5, with a possible D match to TRBD1 (6 bases). The CDR3 consists of 14 residues. CDR1 and CDR2 (germline): MGHRA, YSYEKL. Trimming pared 3 bases from V and 3 bases from J, leaving 11 bases between. The chain's CDR3 is CASSQIQGKETQYF. CDR3 sequence (DNA): TGCGCCAGCAGCCAGATACAGGGAAAAGAGACCCAGTACTTC.

This clonotype was counted many times. The genes are TRBV6-5 and TRBJ1-2; TRBD1 matches at 7 bases. The V segment lost 6 bases and the J segment 6 bases; nucleotides outside the gene matches: 7. The CDR3 spans 13 residues. Germline CDR1 MNHEY, CDR2 SVGAGI. CDR3 loop: CASSRQGVDGYTF. For the CDR3, the DNA is TGTGCCAGCAGCCGGCAGGGGGTTGATGGCTACACCTTC.